A selection of T cell receptor beta chains follows, all from one sample in a study of shared clonotypes between healthy human individuals. Data came from immunoSEQ multiplex PCR; TCRdb stores just in-frame clones and leaves some out. The sample has roughly 2.5 million clones, 90% to 95% seen once. Sequencing was done on a sample of naive CD4+ T cells sorted from blood. Every receptor here comes from a young man in good health. The CDR3 runs from the conserved cysteine through the conserved F or W. The order of the fields is J gene, D gene, V gene, clone size, CDR3 protein, CDR3 DNA. The D gene is left open where the match is weak. Not every row has a clone size; where given, it reads once, few, many or a size class.

>TRBJ2-7|NA|TRBV21-1|few
CASSNPPYEQYF
TGTGCCAGCAGCAACCCCCCATACGAGCAGTACTTC
>TRBJ2-1|NA|TRBV11-3|NA
CASSLAAYNEQFF
TGTGCCAGCAGCTTAGCTGCCTACAATGAGCAGTTCTTC
>TRBJ2-1|NA|TRBV6-5|NA
CASSYPNREGEQFF
TGTGCCAGCAGTTATCCGAACAGGGAGGGTGAGCAGTTCTTC
>TRBJ2-7|NA|TRBV4-1|NA
CASSQDRVQYF
TGCGCCAGCAGCCAAGATCGGGTGCAGTACTTC
>TRBJ1-5|NA|TRBV21-1|NA
CASAGGGDQPQHF
TGTGCCAGCGCAGGGGGGGGAGATCAGCCCCAGCATTTT
>TRBJ1-5|NA|TRBV28|once
CASSKQTASLARGQPQHF
TGTGCCAGCAGTAAGCAGACCGCAAGCTTGGCCCGGGGTCAGCCCCAGCATTTT
>TRBJ1-2|NA|TRBV5-1|NA
CASSEAGAGYTF
TGCGCCAGCAGCGAGGCCGGGGCTGGCTACACCTTC
>TRBJ1-2|NA|TRBV6-4|NA
CASSDRNGAKEGYTF
TGTGCCAGCAGTGACCGAAACGGGGCAAAAGAGGGCTACACCTTC
>TRBJ1-5|NA|TRBV29-1|NA
CSVGQGTGQPQHF
TGCAGCGTTGGGCAGGGAACGGGTCAGCCCCAGCATTTT
>TRBJ2-1|TRBD2|TRBV19|NA
CASSMPASGRPYEQFF
TGTGCCAGTAGTATGCCTGCTAGCGGGAGACCGTATGAGCAGTTCTTC
>TRBJ2-1|TRBD2|TRBV6-4|NA
CASSVGAGGPWNEQFF
TGTGCCAGCAGTGTCGGCGCGGGGGGGCCTTGGAATGAGCAGTTCTTC
>TRBJ2-5|NA|TRBV5-1|NA
CASSIREPKETQYF
TGCGCCAGCAGTATAAGGGAACCGAAAGAGACCCAGTACTTC
>TRBJ2-5|NA|TRBV5-1|NA
CASSPLRDQETQYF
TGCGCCAGCAGCCCCCTGCGGGACCAAGAGACCCAGTACTTC
>TRBJ2-2|TRBD2|TRBV4-1|NA
CASSQRYTGTSPYVGNTGELFF
TGCGCCAGCAGCCAGAGGTATACCGGGACTAGCCCCTATGTGGGGAACACCGGGGAGCTGTTTTTT
>TRBJ2-3|TRBD2|TRBV29-1|NA
CSAIAGGSSTDTQYF
TGCAGCGCCATAGCGGGGGGGTCTAGCACAGATACGCAGTATTTT
>TRBJ2-3|TRBD2|TRBV27|NA
CASYSAGGPDTQYF
TGTGCCAGCTACTCAGCGGGGGGGCCAGATACGCAGTATTTT
>TRBJ2-5|TRBD2|TRBV5-4|NA
CASSDPSGGARETQYF
TGTGCCAGCAGCGACCCTAGCGGGGGGGCCAGGGAGACCCAGTACTTC
>TRBJ2-7|NA|TRBV7-9|NA
CASSPDLSYEQYF
TGTGCCAGCAGCCCCGACTTGTCCTACGAGCAGTACTTC
>TRBJ1-1|NA|TRBV10-3|NA
CAISVGGMNTEAFF
TGTGCCATCAGTGTCGGGGGCATGAACACTGAAGCTTTCTTT
>TRBJ1-3|NA|TRBV6-5|NA
CASSSHRPGLGNTIYF
TGTGCCAGCAGTTCTCACCGGCCAGGGCTAGGAAACACCATATATTTT
>TRBJ2-1|NA|TRBV19|NA
CASSLERPYNEQFF
TGTGCCAGTAGTCTAGAAAGGCCCTACAATGAGCAGTTCTTC
>TRBJ1-1|NA|TRBV9|few
CASSVVDRMNTEAFF
TGTGCCAGCAGCGTAGTTGACAGGATGAACACTGAAGCTTTCTTT
>TRBJ2-1|NA|TRBV5-8|NA
CASSLEVTPEGEQFF
TGTGCCAGCAGCTTGGAGGTGACTCCAGAAGGTGAGCAGTTCTTC
>TRBJ2-7|TRBD1|TRBV5-6|NA
CASSLAQGSSYEQYF
TGTGCCAGCAGCTTAGCACAGGGGAGCTCCTACGAGCAGTACTTC
>TRBJ2-4|TRBD2|TRBV5-3|NA
CARSSGTSGNTLAKNIQYF
TGTGCCAGAAGCTCCGGGACTAGCGGGAACACTCTAGCCAAAAACATTCAGTACTTC
>TRBJ1-5|NA|TRBV4-3|NA
CASSQERQPEQPQHF
TGCGCCAGCAGCCAAGAGAGGCAGCCTGAGCAGCCCCAGCATTTT
>TRBJ2-3|TRBD2|TRBV9|NA
CASSPRRGSGGLDTQYF
TGTGCCAGCAGCCCCCGCCGAGGGAGCGGGGGGTTAGATACGCAGTATTTT